This T cell receptor beta chain was captured in a study of blood T cell repertoires in COVID-19. For the study at large: Some COVID-19 samples were acute and others convalescent; all came from the United States, Italy and Spain. PBMCs, B-cell-depleted T cells, or T cells provided the cDNA or gDNA that made up the material.

This clone was seen only once. The CDR3 has 15 amino acids. With V trimmed by 3 bases and J by 6 bases, 9 bases remained unmatched. The germline CDR1 and CDR2 sequences are SGHTA and FQGNSA. This table comes from immunoSEQ multiplex PCR, and its TCRdb copy is limited to in-frame clones, with some not included. Counted here are about 250,000 clones, about 90% occurring once; the ten biggest clones make up more than 1.2%. The chain is built from TRBV7-2 and TRBJ2-7, with 9 bases aligning to TRBD1. The sequenced sample was peripheral blood. The sequence derives from a man older than 75 with acute or convalescent COVID-19. The CDR3 region is CASSFTGGASGEQYF. CDR3 nucleotides: TGTGCCAGCAGCTTTACAGGGGGCGCGTCTGGCGAGCAGTACTTC.